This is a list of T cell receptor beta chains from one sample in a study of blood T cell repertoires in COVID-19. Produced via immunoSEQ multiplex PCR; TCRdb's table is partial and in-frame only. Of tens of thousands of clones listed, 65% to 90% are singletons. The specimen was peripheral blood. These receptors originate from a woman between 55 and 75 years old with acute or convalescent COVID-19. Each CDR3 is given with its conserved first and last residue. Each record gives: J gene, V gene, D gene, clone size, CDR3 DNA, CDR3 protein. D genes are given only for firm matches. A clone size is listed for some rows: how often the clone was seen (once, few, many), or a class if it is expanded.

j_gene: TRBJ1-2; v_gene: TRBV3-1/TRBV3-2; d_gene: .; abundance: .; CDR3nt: TGTGCCAGCAGCCAAGATGCACGGTGGTGGGCCTATGGCTACACCTTC; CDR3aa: CASSQDARWWAYGYTF
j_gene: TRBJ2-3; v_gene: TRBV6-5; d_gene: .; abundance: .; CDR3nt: TGTGCCAGCAGTTACTCCGATACTAGCACAGATACGCAGTATTTT; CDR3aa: CASSYSDTSTDTQYF
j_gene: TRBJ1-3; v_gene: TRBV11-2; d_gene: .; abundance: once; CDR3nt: TGTGCCAGCAGCTCCTTACAGGGTCTTGGAAACACCATATATTTT; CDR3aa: CASSSLQGLGNTIYF
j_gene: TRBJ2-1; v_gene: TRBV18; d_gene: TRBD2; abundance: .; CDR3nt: TGTGCCAGCTCTTTAACCCGGACTAGCGAATTAGATGAGCAGTTCTTC; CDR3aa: CASSLTRTSELDEQFF
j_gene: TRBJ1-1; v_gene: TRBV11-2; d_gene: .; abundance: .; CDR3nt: TGTGCCAGCAGCTTAGATCGGAGAACTGAAGCTTTCTTT; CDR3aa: CASSLDRRTEAFF
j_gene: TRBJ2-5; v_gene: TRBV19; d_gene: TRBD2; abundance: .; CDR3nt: TGTGCCAGTAGTGGGGAGGGTAGGGAGACCCAGTACTTC; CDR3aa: CASSGEGRETQYF
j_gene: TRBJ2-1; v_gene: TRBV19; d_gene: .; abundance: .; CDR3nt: TGTGCCAGTAGTGGGGGCGCTTACAATGAGCAGTTCTTC; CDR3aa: CASSGGAYNEQFF
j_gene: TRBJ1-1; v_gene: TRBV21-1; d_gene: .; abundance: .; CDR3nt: TGTGCCAGCAGCAAACCTACAGGGGAGAACACTGAAGCTTTCTTT; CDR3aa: CASSKPTGENTEAFF
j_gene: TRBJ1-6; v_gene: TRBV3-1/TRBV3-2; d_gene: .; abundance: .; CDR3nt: TGTGCCAGCAGCCAACTGGGGGCGAGGGGGAATTCACCCCTCCACTTT; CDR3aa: CASSQLGARGNSPLHF
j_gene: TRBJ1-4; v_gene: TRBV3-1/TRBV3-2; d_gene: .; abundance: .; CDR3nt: TGTGCCAGCAGCCAAGATCTGCCAGGGGTGGGTGAAAAACTGTTTTTT; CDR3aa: CASSQDLPGVGEKLFF
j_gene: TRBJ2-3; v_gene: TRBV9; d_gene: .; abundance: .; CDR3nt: TGTGCCAGCAGCGTAGGCGGGGTCCGCACAGATACGCAGTATTTT; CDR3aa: CASSVGGVRTDTQYF
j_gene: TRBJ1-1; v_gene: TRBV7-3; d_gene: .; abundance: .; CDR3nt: TGTGCCAGCAGCCCCAGCGGAGGGCGTAACACTGAAGCTTTCTTT; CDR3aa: CASSPSGGRNTEAFF
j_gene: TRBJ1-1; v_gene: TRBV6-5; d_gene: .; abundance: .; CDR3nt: TGTGCCAGCAGTCTGACAGACAACACTGAAGCTTTCTTT; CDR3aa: CASSLTDNTEAFF
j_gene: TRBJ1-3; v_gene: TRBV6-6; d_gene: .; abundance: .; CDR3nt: TGTGCCAGCAGTTACACGGAGGGAAACACCATATATTTT; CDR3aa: CASSYTEGNTIYF
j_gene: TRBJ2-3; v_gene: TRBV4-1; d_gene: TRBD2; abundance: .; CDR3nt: TGCGCCAGCAGCCAACTAGCGGGGGGGACCGATACGCAGTATTTT; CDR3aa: CASSQLAGGTDTQYF